This TCR beta chain was recorded in a study of response to subunit inactivated influenza vaccine. This clonotype was seen more than once but under ten times. Germline V gene data show CDR1 as DFQATT and CDR2 as SNEGSKA (reference sequence). The V gene end was trimmed by 2 bases and the J gene end by 7 bases; junction bases not matched to a gene: 9. The CDR3 is 15 residues long. TCRdb re-called the RT-PCR reads through MiXCR, storing one row per CDR3 protein. The repertoire has about 500,000 distinct CDR3 sequences, 10% to 15% of them found once; the top ten carry around 13%. The sequence was collected from a man aged 50 to 60 who received an inactivated influenza vaccine. This chain joins TRBV20-1 and TRBJ2-3; 10 bases map to TRBD2. Specimen: PBMCs from blood, collected 40 to 50 days after vaccination. CDR3 nucleotides: TGCAGTGCTAGAAGGACTAGCGGTCCCCGAAATACGCAGTATTTT. Residues: CSARRTSGPRNTQYF.